This entry lists 2 T cell receptor beta chains sequenced from one sample in a study of beta chain features in type 1 diabetes. Overall study findings and caveats: All four CD4+ subsets of Type 1 diabetes patients contained TCRB CDR3s that were moderately but significantly shorter.

These receptors have no known antigen. Expressed TCRB transcripts were sequenced because the isolated RNA had all been reverse transcribed beforehand. Data came from immunoSEQ multiplex PCR; TCRdb stores just in-frame clones and leaves some out. Of around 130,000 clones listed, 9% are singletons. Sequences were obtained from central memory CD4+ T cells from blood. These receptor sequences come from a young man with type 1 diabetes.

The J gene is TRBJ2-5, the V gene TRBV19; D may be TRBD2 (5 bases). The CDR3 length is 14 residues. V lost 1 base and J lost 4, with 10 bases in between. Germline V gene lookup returns CDR1 LNHDA and CDR2 SQIVND (reference sequence). CDR3 in amino acids: CASSIGGGGETQYF. The CDR3 nucleotides read TGTGCCAGTAGTATAGGCGGAGGAGGAGAGACCCAGTACTTC.

This clone was recorded a few times. The rearrangement joins TRBV7-3 to TRBJ2-3; no firm D call. V was shortened by 4 bases and J by 4 bases, with 3 bases between the two germline ends. CDR1 SGHTA and CDR2 FQGTGA come from the germline V gene. The CDR3 totals 11 residues. In nucleotides, the CDR3 is TGTGCCAGCAGCTCAGCAGATACGCAGTATTTT. This codes for CASSSADTQYF.